Presented here are 12 T cell receptor beta chains from one specimen sequenced in a study of blood T cell repertoires in COVID-19. Sequencing was performed with immunoSEQ multiplex PCR; in TCRdb, only in-frame clones are kept and a portion is missing. This sample has approximately 77,000 clones, with about 80% found just once. Sequencing was performed on peripheral blood. The receptor source for this set is a woman aged 70-85 years with acute or convalescent COVID-19.

The V and J genes are TRBV25-1 and TRBJ1-4; D is undetermined. Germline V gives CDR1 MGHDK, CDR2 SYGVNS. V dropped 6 bases and J dropped 8 bases, with 13 bases sitting between them. The CDR3 is 13 amino acids. This chain's CDR3 is CASRVPGEEKLFF. Written as DNA, the CDR3 is TGTGCCAGCAGGGTCCCCGGGGAGGAAAAACTGTTTTTT.

The chain uses TRBV6-5 and TRBJ1-5; TRBD1 matches at 7 bases. CDR3 length: 15 residues. CDR1 and CDR2 (germline): MNHEY, SVGAGI. Trimming removed 6 bases from V and 3 bases from J; junction bases left unmatched: 8. This chain's CDR3 is CASRPTGADNQPQHF. DNA of the CDR3: TGTGCCAGCAGGCCTACAGGGGCAGACAATCAGCCCCAGCATTTT.

The chain employs TRBV6-5 and TRBJ2-3, with TRBD1 matching over 8 bases. Germline V gene lookup returns CDR1 MNHEY and CDR2 SVGAGI. J was trimmed by 1 base and V by 5 bases; bases with no gene match: 2. This CDR3 is built from 14 residues. The CDR3 here is CASSPRGRTDTQYF. Here the CDR3 DNA reads TGTGCCAGCAGTCCCAGGGGGCGCACAGATACGCAGTATTTT.

The chain links TRBV9 to TRBJ2-7, with D perhaps matching TRBD2 (6 bases). The V end was cut by 0 bases, the J end by 4 bases, with 14 bases between. The germline V gene encodes CDR1 SGDLS and CDR2 YYNGEE. The CDR3 sequence is 15 residues long. For the CDR3, the DNA is TGTGCCAGCAGCGTAGAGGAGGGAAGAGGGTACGAGCAGTACTTC. Residues: CASSVEEGRGYEQYF.

The V and J genes are TRBV9 and TRBJ2-1; 15 bases match TRBD2. CDR1 SGDLS and CDR2 YYNGEE come from the germline V gene. The CDR3 sequence is 16 residues long. Trimming cost V 4 bases and J 6 bases; bases outside gene matches: 5. The CDR3 loop reads CASSLRTSGGANEQFF. The CDR3 DNA is TGTGCCAGCAGCCTCCGGACTAGCGGGGGGGCCAATGAGCAGTTCTTC.

The chain recombines TRBV5-8 with TRBJ2-5; the D gene is possibly TRBD2 (9 bases). The CDR3 is 17 residues long. Trimming stripped 4 bases from V and 4 bases from J, with 23 bases between. In germline, CDR1 is SGHTS, CDR2 YDEGEE. CDR3 DNA sequence: TGTGCCAGCAGCCAGGGGGCGGGGGGGCGAAGGAGAGAGACCCAGTACTTC. It yields the protein CASSQGAGGRRRETQYF.

V and J are TRBV7-2 and TRBJ1-1, with D possibly matching TRBD1 (6 bases). The CDR3 is 14 amino acids. In germline, CDR1 is SGHTA, CDR2 FQGNSA. The V and J ends lost 5 bases and 1 base respectively, with 11 bases between them. The CDR3 sequence is CASSPRGGNTEAFF. CDR3 in DNA: TGTGCCAGCAGCCCGAGAGGGGGGAACACTGAAGCTTTCTTT.

Written as DNA, the CDR3 is TGTGCCAGCAGCGATAGGGGGAACTATGGCTACACCTTC. Protein sequence: CASSDRGNYGYTF. The gene calls are TRBV9 and TRBJ1-2; D possibly corresponds to TRBD1 (6 bases). V shed 3 bases and J shed 2 bases, with 8 bases lying between them. The CDR3 is 13 residues long. Germline values: CDR1 SGDLS, CDR2 YYNGEE.

This rearrangement joins TRBV7-8 to TRBJ2-1, with 8 bases aligning to TRBD1. The CDR3 runs 15 residues. Germline trimming cut 5 bases from V and 7 bases from J; bases unmatched to any gene: 10. Germline assignment: CDR1 SGHVS and CDR2 FQNEAQ. The CDR3 DNA follows: TGTGCCAGCAGCCTCGTGCGGACAGGGAGGAATGAGCAGTTCTTC. Translated, it gives CASSLVRTGRNEQFF.

The chain joins TRBV6-6 to TRBJ2-1; 16 bases are a match to TRBD2. The CDR3 spans 15 residues. Germline V gene lookup returns CDR1 MNHNY and CDR2 SVGAGI (reference sequence). Germline trimming cut 6 bases from V and 8 bases from J; bases unmatched to any gene: 4. In DNA form, the CDR3 reads TGTGCCAGCAGGGGGACTAGCGGGGGGGCCCATGAGCAGTTCTTC. It is translated as CASRGTSGGAHEQFF.

The chain carries TRBV5-6 and TRBJ2-2; 9 nucleotides align to TRBD1. Trimming at V came to 3 bases and at J to 1 base, leaving 4 bases not matched to a gene. The CDR3 covers 16 residues. CDR1 and CDR2 from the germline V gene are SGHDT and YYEEEE. CDR3 sequence (DNA): TGTGCCAGCAGCTCCTCGGGACAGGGGAACACCGGGGAGCTGTTTTTT. The encoded protein is CASSSSGQGNTGELFF.

This clone occurred a few times. The chain recombines TRBV27 with TRBJ1-3; weak D call: TRBD1 (6 bases). V lost 5 bases and J lost 4, with 9 bases in between. Germline loops: CDR1 MNHEY, CDR2 SMNVEV (reference sequence). The CDR3 contains 13 residues. CDR3 sequence: CASSPGTGNTIYF. CDR3 DNA: TGTGCCAGCAGTCCCGGGACAGGAAACACCATATATTTT.